This record concerns one T cell receptor (beta chain) sequence. This record belongs to a study of blood T cell repertoires in COVID-19. Sequencing used immunoSEQ multiplex PCR; TCRdb keeps in-frame clones, though not all of them. Of 90,000 to 120,000 clones listed, nearly 90% are singletons. The CDR3 has 17 amino acids. V was clipped by 2 bases and J by 4 bases; unmatched bases: 9. From germline, CDR1 is MDHEN and CDR2 SYDVKM. The chain links TRBV28 to TRBJ1-4; 8 positions agree with TRBD1. The receptor was isolated from a woman in her fifties or sixties with acute or convalescent COVID-19. The sample consisted of peripheral blood. CDR3 bases: TGTGCCAGCAGTTTAACAGGCGGGACAGGCAGTAATGAAAAACTGTTTTTT. Translated, it gives CASSLTGGTGSNEKLFF.